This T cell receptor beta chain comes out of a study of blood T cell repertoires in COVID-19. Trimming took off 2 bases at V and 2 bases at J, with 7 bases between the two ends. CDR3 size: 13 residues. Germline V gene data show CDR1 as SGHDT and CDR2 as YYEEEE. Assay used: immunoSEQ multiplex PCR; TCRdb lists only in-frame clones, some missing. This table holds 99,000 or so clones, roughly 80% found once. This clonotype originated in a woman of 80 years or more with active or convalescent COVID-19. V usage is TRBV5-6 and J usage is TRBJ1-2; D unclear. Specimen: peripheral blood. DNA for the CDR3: TGTGCCAGCAGCTTCTCGGGGAACTATGGCTACACCTTC. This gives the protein CASSFSGNYGYTF.